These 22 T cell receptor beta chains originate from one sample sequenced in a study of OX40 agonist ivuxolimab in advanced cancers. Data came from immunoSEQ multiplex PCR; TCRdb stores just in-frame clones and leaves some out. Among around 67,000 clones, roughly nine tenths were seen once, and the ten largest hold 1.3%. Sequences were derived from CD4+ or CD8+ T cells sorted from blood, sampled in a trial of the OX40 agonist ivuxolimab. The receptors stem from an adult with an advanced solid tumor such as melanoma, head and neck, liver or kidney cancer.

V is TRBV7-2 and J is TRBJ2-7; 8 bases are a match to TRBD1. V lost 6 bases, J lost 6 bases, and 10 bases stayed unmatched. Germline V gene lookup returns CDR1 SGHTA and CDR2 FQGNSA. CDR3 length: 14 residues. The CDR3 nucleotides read TGTGCCAGCAGAGATCGACAGGGGTGGGGCGAGCAGTACTTC. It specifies CASRDRQGWGEQYF.

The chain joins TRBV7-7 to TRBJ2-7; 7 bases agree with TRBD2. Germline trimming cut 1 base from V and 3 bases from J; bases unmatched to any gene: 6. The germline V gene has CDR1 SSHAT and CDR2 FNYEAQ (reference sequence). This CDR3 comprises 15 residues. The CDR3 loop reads CASSLGRDYNYEQYF. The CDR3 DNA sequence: TGTGCCAGCAGCTTAGGCCGGGACTATAACTACGAGCAGTACTTC. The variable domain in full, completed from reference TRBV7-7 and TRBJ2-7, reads GAGVSQSPRYKVTKRGQDVTLRCDPISSHATLYWYQQALGQGPEFLTYFNYEAQPDKSGLPSDRFSAERPEGSISTLTIQRTEQRDSAMYRCASSLGRDYNYEQYFGPGTRLTVT.

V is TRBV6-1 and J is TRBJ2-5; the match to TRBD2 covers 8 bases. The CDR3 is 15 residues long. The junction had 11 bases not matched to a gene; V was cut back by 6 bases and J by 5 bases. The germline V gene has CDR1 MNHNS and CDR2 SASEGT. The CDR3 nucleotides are TGTGCCAGCAGAGGTAGCGGGATATTGCGGGAGACCCAGTACTTC. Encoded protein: CASRGSGILRETQYF.

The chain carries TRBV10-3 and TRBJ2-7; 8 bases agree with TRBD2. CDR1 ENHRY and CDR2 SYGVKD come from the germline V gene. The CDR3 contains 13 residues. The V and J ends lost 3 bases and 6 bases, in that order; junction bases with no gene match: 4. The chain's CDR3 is CAISDQLAVEQYF. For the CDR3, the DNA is TGTGCCATCAGTGACCAACTAGCGGTCGAGCAGTACTTC.

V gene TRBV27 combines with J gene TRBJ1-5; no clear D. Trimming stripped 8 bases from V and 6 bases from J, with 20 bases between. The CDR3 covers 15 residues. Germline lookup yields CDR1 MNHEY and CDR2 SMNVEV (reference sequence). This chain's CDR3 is CASDPLGRRGQPQHF. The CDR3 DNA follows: TGTGCCAGCGATCCCCTCGGCAGGCGGGGTCAGCCCCAGCATTTT.

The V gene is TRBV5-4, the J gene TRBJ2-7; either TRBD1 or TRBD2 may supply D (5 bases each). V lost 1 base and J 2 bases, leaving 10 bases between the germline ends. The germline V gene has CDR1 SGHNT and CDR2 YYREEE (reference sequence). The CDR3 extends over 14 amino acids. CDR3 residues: CASSLRGATYEQYF. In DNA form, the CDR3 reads TGTGCCAGCAGCTTGCGAGGGGCAACCTACGAGCAGTACTTC.

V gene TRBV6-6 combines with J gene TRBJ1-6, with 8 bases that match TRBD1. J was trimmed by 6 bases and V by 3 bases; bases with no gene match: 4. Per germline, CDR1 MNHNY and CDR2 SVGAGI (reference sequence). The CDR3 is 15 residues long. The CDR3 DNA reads TGTGCCAGCAGTTATGGACAGGGCCCTAATTCACCCCTCCACTTT. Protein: CASSYGQGPNSPLHF.

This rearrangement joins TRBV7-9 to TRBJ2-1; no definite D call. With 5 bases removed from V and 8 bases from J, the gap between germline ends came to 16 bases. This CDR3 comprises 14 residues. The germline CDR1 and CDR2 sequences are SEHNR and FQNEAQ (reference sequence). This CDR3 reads CASSPNSVRYEQFF. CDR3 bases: TGTGCCAGCAGCCCCAACAGTGTTAGGTATGAGCAGTTCTTC.

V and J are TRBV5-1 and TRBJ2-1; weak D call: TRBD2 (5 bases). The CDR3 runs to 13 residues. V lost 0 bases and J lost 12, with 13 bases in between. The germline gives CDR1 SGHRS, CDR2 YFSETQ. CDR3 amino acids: CASSLGGTSLQFF. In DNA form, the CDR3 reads TGCGCCAGCAGCTTGGGGGGAACTAGTTTGCAGTTCTTC. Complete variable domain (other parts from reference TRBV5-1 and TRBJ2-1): KAGVTQTPRYLIKTRGQQVTLSCSPISGHRSVSWYQQTPGQGLQFLFEYFSETQRNKGNFPGRFSGRQFSNSRSEMNVSTLELGDSALYLCASSLGGTSLQFFGPGTRLTVL.

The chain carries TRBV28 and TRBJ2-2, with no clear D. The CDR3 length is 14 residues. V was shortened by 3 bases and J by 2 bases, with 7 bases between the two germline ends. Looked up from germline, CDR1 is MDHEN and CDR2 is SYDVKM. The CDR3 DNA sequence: TGTGCCAGCAGTTTTTGGGATAACACCGGGGAGCTGTTTTTT. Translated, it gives CASSFWDNTGELFF.

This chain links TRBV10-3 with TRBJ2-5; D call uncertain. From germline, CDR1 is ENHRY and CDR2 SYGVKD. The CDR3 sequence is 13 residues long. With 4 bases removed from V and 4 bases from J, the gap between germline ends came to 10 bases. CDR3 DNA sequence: TGTGCCATCAGTGGATATGATGGAGAGACCCAGTACTTC. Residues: CAISGYDGETQYF.

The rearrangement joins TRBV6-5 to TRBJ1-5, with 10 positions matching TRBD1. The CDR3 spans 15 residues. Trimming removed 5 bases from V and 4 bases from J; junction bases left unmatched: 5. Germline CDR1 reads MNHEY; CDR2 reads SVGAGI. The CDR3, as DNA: TGTGCCAGCAGTCGGGACAGGGGACCAAATCAGCCCCAGCATTTT. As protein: CASSRDRGPNQPQHF.

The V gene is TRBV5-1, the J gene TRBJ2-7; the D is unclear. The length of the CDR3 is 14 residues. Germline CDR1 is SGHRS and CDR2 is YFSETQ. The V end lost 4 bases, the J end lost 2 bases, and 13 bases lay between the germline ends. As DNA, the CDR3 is TGCGCCAGCAGCCCAAGAATGGACCCCTACGAGCAGTACTTC. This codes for CASSPRMDPYEQYF.

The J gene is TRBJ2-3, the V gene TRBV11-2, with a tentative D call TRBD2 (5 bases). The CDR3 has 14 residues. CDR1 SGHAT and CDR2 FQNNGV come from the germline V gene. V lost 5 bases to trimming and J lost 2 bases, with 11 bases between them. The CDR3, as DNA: TGTGCCAGCAGCCCGAGGGTCCTCACAGATACGCAGTATTTT. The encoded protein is CASSPRVLTDTQYF.

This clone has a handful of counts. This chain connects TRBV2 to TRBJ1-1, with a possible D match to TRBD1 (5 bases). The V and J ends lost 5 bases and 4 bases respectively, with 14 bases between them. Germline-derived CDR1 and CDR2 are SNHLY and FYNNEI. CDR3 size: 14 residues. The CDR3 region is CASSWDQGVTEAFF. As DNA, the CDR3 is TGTGCCAGCAGTTGGGACCAAGGGGTCACTGAAGCTTTCTTT.

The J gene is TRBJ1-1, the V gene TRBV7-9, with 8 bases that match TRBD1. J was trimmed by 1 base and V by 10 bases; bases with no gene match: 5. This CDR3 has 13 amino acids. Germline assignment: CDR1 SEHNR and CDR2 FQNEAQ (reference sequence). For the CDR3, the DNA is TGTGCCACTGGGGACAGGTGGAACACTGAAGCTTTCTTT. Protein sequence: CATGDRWNTEAFF.

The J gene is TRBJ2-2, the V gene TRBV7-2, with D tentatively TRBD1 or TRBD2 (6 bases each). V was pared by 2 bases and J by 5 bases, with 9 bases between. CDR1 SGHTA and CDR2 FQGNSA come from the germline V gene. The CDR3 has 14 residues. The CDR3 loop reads CASSLRGTTGELFF. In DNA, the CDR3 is TGTGCCAGCAGCTTACGGGGGACAACCGGGGAGCTGTTTTTT.

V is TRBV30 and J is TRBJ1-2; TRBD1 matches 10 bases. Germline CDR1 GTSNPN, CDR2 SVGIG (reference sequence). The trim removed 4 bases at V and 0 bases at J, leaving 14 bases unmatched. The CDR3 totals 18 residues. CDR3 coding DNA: TGTGCCTGGACAACCCTGGGGGACAGGGGACTACCTAACTATGGCTACACCTTC. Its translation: CAWTTLGDRGLPNYGYTF.

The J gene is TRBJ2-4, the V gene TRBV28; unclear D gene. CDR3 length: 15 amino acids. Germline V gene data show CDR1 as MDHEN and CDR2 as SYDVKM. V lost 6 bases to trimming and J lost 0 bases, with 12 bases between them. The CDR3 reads CASRQRALAKNIQYF. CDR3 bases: TGTGCCAGCAGACAACGGGCCCTAGCCAAAAACATTCAGTACTTC. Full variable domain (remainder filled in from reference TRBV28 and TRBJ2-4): DVKVTQSSRYLVKRTGEKVFLECVQDMDHENMFWYRQDPGLGLRLIYFSYDVKMKEKGDIPEGYSVSREKKERFSLILESASTNQTSMYLCASRQRALAKNIQYFGAGTRLSVL.

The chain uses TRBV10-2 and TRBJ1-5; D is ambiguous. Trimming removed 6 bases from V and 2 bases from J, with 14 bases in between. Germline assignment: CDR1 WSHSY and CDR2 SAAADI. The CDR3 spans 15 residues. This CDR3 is CASRKEGLGNQPQHF. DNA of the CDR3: TGCGCCAGCAGGAAAGAAGGATTAGGCAATCAGCCCCAGCATTTT.

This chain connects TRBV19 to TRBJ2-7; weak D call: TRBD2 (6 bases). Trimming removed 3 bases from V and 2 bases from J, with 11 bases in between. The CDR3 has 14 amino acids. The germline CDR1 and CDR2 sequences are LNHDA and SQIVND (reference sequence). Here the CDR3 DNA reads TGTGCCAGTAGTATCCTTGGGGGGACCTACGAGCAGTACTTC. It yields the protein CASSILGGTYEQYF.

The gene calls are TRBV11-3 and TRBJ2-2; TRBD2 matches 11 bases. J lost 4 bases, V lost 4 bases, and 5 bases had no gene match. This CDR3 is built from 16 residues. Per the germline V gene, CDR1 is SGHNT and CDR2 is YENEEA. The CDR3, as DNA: TGTGCCAGCAGCTCCGCACTAGCGGGGGTCACCGGGGAGCTGTTTTTT. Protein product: CASSSALAGVTGELFF.